These T cell receptor beta chains were read from a single sample in a study of control samples from healthy donors and cancer patients. The table came from immunoSEQ multiplex PCR; TCRdb's copy has only in-frame clones and leaves some out. Of 120,000 or so clones in the sample, over 75% were seen once. Sequenced material: blood. These receptors all stem from a man aged 55-75 years in good health. Both conserved end residues are part of each CDR3. The D gene is left open where the match is weak. Size tells how often a clone was seen (once, few, many) or the class of an expanded clone, and some rows leave it out.

D,V,size,J,DNA,CDR3
TRBD1,TRBV11-3,.,TRBJ1-4,TGTGCCACCAGCCAGGGGGGAACTAATGAAAAACTGTTTTTT,CATSQGGTNEKLFF
.,TRBV28,once,TRBJ1-2,TGTGCCAGCAGCCCCGAGGGGACCCTTGGGTACACCTTC,CASSPEGTLGYTF
TRBD1,TRBV12-3/TRBV12-4,.,TRBJ1-5,TGTGCCAGCAGACAGGGGCATCAGCCCCAGCATTTT,CASRQGHQPQHF
TRBD2,TRBV9,.,TRBJ2-3,TGTGCCAGCAGCGTAGGGTCTAGCGGGGTCACAGATACGCAGTATTTT,CASSVGSSGVTDTQYF
TRBD2,TRBV27,.,TRBJ2-5,TGTGCCAGCAGAATTAGCGGGGGGGCATCGAAGACCCAGTACTTC,CASRISGGASKTQYF
.,TRBV3-1/TRBV3-2,few,TRBJ1-4,TGTGCCAGCAGCCCGTCCGGAGTAGGGGTGGAAAAACTGTTTTTT,CASSPSGVGVEKLFF
TRBD2,TRBV18,.,TRBJ2-3,TGTGCCAGCTCACCGAAGGGGACTAGCGGGGGCACAGATACGCAGTATTTT,CASSPKGTSGGTDTQYF
.,TRBV28,few,TRBJ1-2,TGTGCCAGCAGTTTAGTGGGGTCGAGGGACTATGGCTACACCTTC,CASSLVGSRDYGYTF
.,TRBV6-4,.,TRBJ1-1,TGTGCCAGCAGTGAGGAGGGTCGGGCGACTGAAGCTTTCTTT,CASSEEGRATEAFF
TRBD2,TRBV6-4,.,TRBJ2-7,TGTGCCAGCAGAAACGGGGGGTTAGGAGGCGAGCAGTACTTC,CASRNGGLGGEQYF
.,TRBV19,.,TRBJ2-3,TGTGCCAGTAGTATAGCCAGGAGCACAGATACGCAGTATTTT,CASSIARSTDTQYF